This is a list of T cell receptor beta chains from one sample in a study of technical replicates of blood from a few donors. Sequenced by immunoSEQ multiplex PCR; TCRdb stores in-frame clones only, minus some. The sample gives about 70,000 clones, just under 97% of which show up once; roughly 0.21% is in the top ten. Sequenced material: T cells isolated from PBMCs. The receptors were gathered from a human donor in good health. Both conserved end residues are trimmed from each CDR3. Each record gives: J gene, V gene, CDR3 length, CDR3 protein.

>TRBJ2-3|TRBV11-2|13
ASSRPGQGTDTQY
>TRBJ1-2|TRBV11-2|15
ASSLGGAGATNYGYT
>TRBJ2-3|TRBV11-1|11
ASSQTGADTQY
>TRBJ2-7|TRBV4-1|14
ASSRHGGANPYEQY
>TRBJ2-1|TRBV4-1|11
ASSHAGVNEQF
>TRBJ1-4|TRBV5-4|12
ASSLGGGGEKLF
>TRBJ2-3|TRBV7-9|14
ASSLALNRGTDTQY
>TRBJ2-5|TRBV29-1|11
SVHPGVEETQY
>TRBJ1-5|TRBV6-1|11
ASSEGTGQPQH
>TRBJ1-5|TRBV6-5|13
ASSYGTGANQPQH
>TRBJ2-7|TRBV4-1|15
ASSQDDPGQGTYEQY
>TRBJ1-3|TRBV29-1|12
SVGQGASGNTIY
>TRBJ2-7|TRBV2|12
ASSVQGGSYEQY
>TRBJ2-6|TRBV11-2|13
ASSSGEGQGRVLT
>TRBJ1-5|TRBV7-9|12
ASSLDISNQPQH
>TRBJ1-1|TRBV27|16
ASSFRLENSGGKNEAF
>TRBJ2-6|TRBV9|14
ASSFRERSGANVLT
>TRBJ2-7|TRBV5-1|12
ASSLNAGGYEQY
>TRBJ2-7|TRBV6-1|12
ASGLRDRTYEQY
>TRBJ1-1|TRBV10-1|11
ASRAEMNTEAF
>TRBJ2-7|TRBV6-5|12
ASSSNGRSYEQY
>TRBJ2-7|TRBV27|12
ASSLIGSSYEQY
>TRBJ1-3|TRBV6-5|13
ASSPRQGERNTIY
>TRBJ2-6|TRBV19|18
ASSIYPGRTTSSGANVLT